The 3 T cell receptor beta chains given below trace back to one sample, sequenced in a study of shared clonotypes between healthy human individuals. Measured with immunoSEQ multiplex PCR; TCRdb has only the in-frame clones, and not every one. This sample yields about a million clones, of which approximately 80% are seen a single time; about 0.89% belongs to the top ten. Material: memory CD4+ T cells from PBMCs. Subset given: CD45RA-negative fraction. These TCRs come from a man younger than 35 in good health. Some clones in this sample may be carry-over from other donors' samples.

The chain joins TRBV10-3 to TRBJ1-4; D unclear. Germline assignment: CDR1 ENHRY and CDR2 SYGVKD. The CDR3 extends over 14 amino acids. V lost 8 bases to trimming and J lost 7 bases, with 17 bases between them. The chain's CDR3 is CAISDSAGTEKLFF. The CDR3 DNA follows: TGTGCCATCTCGGATTCAGCCGGAACTGAAAAACTGTTTTTT.

Of note for this clone: The same CDR3 is also encoded by other DNA sequences in this sample. The chain recombines TRBV20-1 with TRBJ2-7; D is unresolved. The CDR3 length is 10 residues. V was pared by 4 bases and J by 3 bases, with 4 bases between. Looked up from germline, CDR1 is DFQATT and CDR2 is SNEGSKA (reference sequence). This CDR3 reads CSAIGYEQYF. CDR3 in DNA: TGCAGTGCTATTGGCTACGAGCAGTACTTC.

The chain is built from TRBV7-8 and TRBJ2-7, with D possibly being TRBD1 or TRBD2 (5 bases each). The V and J ends lost 0 bases and 0 bases respectively, with 18 bases between them. The CDR3 extends over 18 amino acids. Germline CDR1 and CDR2: SGHVS and FQNEAQ. The CDR3, as DNA: TGTGCCAGCAGCTTAGCGGGGGACCCAAGGACCCTCTCCTACGAGCAGTACTTC. Translated: CASSLAGDPRTLSYEQYF.